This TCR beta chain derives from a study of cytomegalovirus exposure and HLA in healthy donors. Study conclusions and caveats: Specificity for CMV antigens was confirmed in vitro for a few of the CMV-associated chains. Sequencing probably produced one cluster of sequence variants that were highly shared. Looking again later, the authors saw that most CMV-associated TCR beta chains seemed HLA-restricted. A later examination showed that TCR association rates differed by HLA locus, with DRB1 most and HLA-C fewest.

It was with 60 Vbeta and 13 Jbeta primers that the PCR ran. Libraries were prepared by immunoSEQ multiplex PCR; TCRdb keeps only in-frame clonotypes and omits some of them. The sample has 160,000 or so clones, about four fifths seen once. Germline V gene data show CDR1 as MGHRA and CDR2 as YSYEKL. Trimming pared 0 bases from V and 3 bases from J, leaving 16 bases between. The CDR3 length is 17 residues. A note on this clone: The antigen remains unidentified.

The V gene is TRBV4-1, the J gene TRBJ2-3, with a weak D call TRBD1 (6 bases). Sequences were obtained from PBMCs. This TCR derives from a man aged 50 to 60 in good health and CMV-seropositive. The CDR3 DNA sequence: TGCGCCAGCAGCCAAGAAGGAGGACAGTATCGAACAGATACGCAGTATTTT. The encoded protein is CASSQEGGQYRTDTQYF.